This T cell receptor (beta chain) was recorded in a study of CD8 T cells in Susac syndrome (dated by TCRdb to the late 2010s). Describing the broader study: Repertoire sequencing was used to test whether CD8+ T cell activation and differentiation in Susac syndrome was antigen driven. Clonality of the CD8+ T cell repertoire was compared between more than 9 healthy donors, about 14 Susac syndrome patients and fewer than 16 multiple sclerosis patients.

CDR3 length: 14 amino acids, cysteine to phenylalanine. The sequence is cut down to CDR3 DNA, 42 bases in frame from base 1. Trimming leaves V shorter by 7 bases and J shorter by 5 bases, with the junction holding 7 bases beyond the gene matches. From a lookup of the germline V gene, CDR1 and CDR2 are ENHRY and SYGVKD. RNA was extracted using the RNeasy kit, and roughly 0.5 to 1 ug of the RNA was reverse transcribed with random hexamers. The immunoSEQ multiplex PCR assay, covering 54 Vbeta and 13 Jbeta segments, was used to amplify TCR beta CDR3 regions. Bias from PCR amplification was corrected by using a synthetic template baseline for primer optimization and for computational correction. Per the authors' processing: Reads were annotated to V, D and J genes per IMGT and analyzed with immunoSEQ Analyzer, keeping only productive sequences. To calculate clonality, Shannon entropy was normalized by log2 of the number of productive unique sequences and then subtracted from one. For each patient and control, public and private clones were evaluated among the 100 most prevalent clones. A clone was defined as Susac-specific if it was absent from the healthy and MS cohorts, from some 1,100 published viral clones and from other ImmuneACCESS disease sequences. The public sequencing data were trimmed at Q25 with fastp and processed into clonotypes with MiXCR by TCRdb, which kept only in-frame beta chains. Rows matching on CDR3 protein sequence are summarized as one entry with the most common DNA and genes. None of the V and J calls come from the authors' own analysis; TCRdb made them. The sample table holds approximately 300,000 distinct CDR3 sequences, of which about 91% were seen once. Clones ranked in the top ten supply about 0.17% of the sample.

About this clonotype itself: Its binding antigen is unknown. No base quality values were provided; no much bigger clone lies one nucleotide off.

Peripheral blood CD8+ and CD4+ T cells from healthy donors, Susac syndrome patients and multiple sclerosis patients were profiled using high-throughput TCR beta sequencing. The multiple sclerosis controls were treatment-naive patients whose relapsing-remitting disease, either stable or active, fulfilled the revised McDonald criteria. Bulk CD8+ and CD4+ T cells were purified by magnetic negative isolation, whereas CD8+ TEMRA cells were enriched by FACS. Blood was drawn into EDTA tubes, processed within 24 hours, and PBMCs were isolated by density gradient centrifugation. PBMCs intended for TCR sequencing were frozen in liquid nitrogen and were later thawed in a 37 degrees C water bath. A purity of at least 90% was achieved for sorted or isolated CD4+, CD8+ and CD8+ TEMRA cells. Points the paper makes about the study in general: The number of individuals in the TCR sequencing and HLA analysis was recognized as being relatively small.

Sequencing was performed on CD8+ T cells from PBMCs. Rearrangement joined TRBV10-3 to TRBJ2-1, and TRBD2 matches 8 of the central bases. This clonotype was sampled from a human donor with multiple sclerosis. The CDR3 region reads CAITPGLGDNEQFF. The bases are TGTGCCATCACCCCGGGACTAGGTGACAATGAGCAGTTCTTC.